Below, 18 T cell receptor beta chains from the same sample are listed, as sequenced in a study of glioma-infiltrating T cells. Using RNA template, CDR3s of TCR alpha and beta were amplified with iRepertoire arm-PCR. Each CDR3 protein gets one entry after TCRdb re-called the multiplex PCR reads with MiXCR. Here the sample spans 100,000 to 150,000 distinct CDR3 sequences, approximately 25% being singletons. Material for sequencing was glioma tissue, nonneoplastic brain tissue, or PBMCs (not recorded which). The receptors derive from a human donor with low-grade glioma or glioblastoma, undergoing nonglioma brain surgery, or in good health (not recorded which).

This clonotype was observed a handful of times. This sequence joins TRBV2 and TRBJ1-2, with a weak D call TRBD1 (6 bases). The V gene lost 6 bases and the J gene lost 2 bases, with 16 bases spanning the gap. This CDR3 contains 15 residues. Germline V gives CDR1 SNHLY, CDR2 FYNNEI. Here the CDR3 reads CASRDDRFLNYGYTF. CDR3 nucleotides: TGTGCCAGCAGGGACGACAGGTTTCTCAACTATGGCTACACCTTC.

In this sample, this clonotype turned up many times. This may arise from a read error, as a much more abundant clone is one base away. The rearrangement links TRBV6-1 to TRBJ2-6, with 10 bases identical to TRBD1. Germline V CDR1 and CDR2: MNHNS, SASEGT. The CDR3 sequence is 16 residues long. In DNA, the CDR3 is TGTACCAGCAGTTGGACAGGGGGCTCTGGGGCCAACGTCCTGACTTTC. Its protein is CTSSWTGGSGANVLTF.

The table lists this clonotype with many counts. The chain has TRBV7-2 and TRBJ2-4; TRBD2 aligns across 16 bases. This CDR3 region has 18 residues. With V trimmed by 1 base and J by 8 bases, 8 bases remained unmatched. Germline values: CDR1 SGHTA, CDR2 FQGNSA. DNA for the CDR3: TGTGCCAGCAGCTTAGGCGAGGGACTAGCGGGAGGGCCCGACATTCAGTACTTC. Translation: CASSLGEGLAGGPDIQYF.

This clonotype was found many times. The chain is built from TRBV6-1 and TRBJ2-2; weak D call: TRBD2 (6 bases). V was pared by 5 bases and J by 0 bases, with 25 bases between. This CDR3 region has 20 residues. Looked up from germline, CDR1 is MNHNS and CDR2 is SASEGT. The CDR3 DNA follows: TGTGCCAGCAGTACCCCGGGTCTAGCGCAACCCAACCCGAACACCGGGGAGCTGTTTTTT. Protein product: CASSTPGLAQPNPNTGELFF.

The table lists this clonotype with a few counts. V and J are TRBV14 and TRBJ2-1; 8 bases fit TRBD2. This CDR3 region has 16 residues. CDR1 and CDR2 from the germline V gene are SGHDN and FVKESK. Losses at the gene ends were 4 bases for V and 5 bases for J; bases not matched to a gene: 10. The CDR3: CASSPLLAGLDNEQFF. CDR3 nucleotides: TGTGCCAGCAGCCCCCTCTTGGCGGGACTAGACAATGAGCAGTTCTTC.

This clonotype was recorded many times. V is TRBV4-1 and J is TRBJ2-7; D unclear. Per the germline V gene, CDR1 is MGHRA and CDR2 is YSYEKL. The CDR3 is 13 residues long. Trimming took off 8 bases at V and 4 bases at J, with 15 bases between the two ends. This CDR3 reads CASGEEWGYEQYF. CDR3 nucleotides: TGCGCCAGCGGCGAGGAGTGGGGTTACGAGCAGTACTTC.

This clonotype was seen a handful of times. This chain connects TRBV12-3 or TRBV12-4 to TRBJ2-7; TRBD1 aligns across 9 bases. This CDR3 has 15 amino acids. Trimming took 5 bases from V and 3 from J; bases not matched to a gene: 8. CDR3 in amino acids: CASSQPGTGIYEQYF. The DNA for the CDR3 is TGTGCCAGCAGTCAACCCGGGACAGGGATCTACGAGCAGTACTTC.

The chain employs TRBV6-1 and TRBJ1-1; 9 nucleotides agree with TRBD1. The CDR3 is made up of 13 amino acids. V lost 8 bases and J lost 3; bases outside the gene matches: 4. The V gene's germline CDR1 is MNHNS and CDR2 SASEGT. The CDR3 reads CASRDRAYTEAFF. CDR3 nucleotides: TGTGCCAGCCGGGACAGGGCGTACACTGAAGCTTTCTTT.

This clonotype was counted at least ten times. The chain employs TRBV7-6 and TRBJ2-7; D uncertain. Trimming pared 1 base from V and 7 bases from J, leaving 11 bases between. Germline CDR1 and CDR2: SGHVS and FNYEAQ. This CDR3 region has 13 residues. The CDR3 reads CASSLGHLKEQYF. In DNA, the CDR3 is TGTGCCAGCAGCTTAGGACATTTGAAAGAGCAGTACTTC. Based on the CDR3 plus reference TRBV7-6 and TRBJ2-7, the full variable domain is GAGVSQSPRYKVTKRGQDVALRCDPISGHVSLYWYRQALGQGPEFLTYFNYEAQQDKSGLPNDRFSAERPEGSISTLTIQRTEQRDSAMYRCASSLGHLKEQYFGPGTRLTVT.

The CDR3 bases are TGTGCCAGCAGCGTGACTAGCGGAATCTACAACAAGCAGTTCTTC. Translation gives CASSVTSGIYNKQFF. The rearrangement links TRBV7-9 to TRBJ2-1, with 9 bases that match TRBD2. V lost 5 bases to trimming and J lost 11 bases; unmatched junction nucleotides: 13. Per the germline V gene, CDR1 is SEHNR and CDR2 is FQNEAQ (reference sequence). This CDR3 is built from 15 residues.

Turning to this clonotype: Since a much larger clone is just one base distant, this may be a read error. The chain joins TRBV7-9 to TRBJ2-7; D is ambiguous. CDR1 and CDR2 (germline): SEHNR, FQNEAQ (reference sequence). V was trimmed by 7 bases and J by 3 bases, leaving 16 bases between them. This CDR3 is built from 14 residues. CDR3 DNA sequence: TGTGCCAGCACGCACAGTGTCCTGAACTACGAGCAGTACTTC. Its translation: CASTHSVLNYEQYF.

On this clonotype: This may stem from a read error, because a much larger clone lies one nucleotide away. The genes are TRBV14 and TRBJ1-2, with 9 bases lining up with TRBD1. In germline, CDR1 is SGHDN, CDR2 FVKESK. CDR3 length equals 14 residues. The CDR3 nucleotides read TGTGCCAGCAGCCAGGGACAGGGAGGCTATGGCTGCACCTTC. Protein product: CASSQGQGGYGCTF.

This clonotype came up many times. The V gene is TRBV7-2, the J gene TRBJ2-5; 9 nucleotides agree with TRBD2. The CDR3 runs 16 residues. The germline CDR1 and CDR2 sequences are SGHTA and FQGNSA. V was clipped by 1 base and J by 3 bases; unmatched bases: 6. CDR3 sequence: CASSLVVASGEETQYF. CDR3 DNA sequence: TGTGCCAGCAGCTTAGTGGTCGCTAGCGGGGAAGAGACCCAGTACTTC. The entire variable domain, with the rest obtained from reference TRBV7-2 and TRBJ2-5, is as follows: GAGVSQSPSNKVTEKGKDVELRCDPISGHTALYWYRQSLGQGLEFLIYFQGNSAPDKSGLPSDRFSAERTGGSVSTLTIQRTQQEDSAVYLCASSLVVASGEETQYFGPGTRLLVL.

The chain recombines TRBV5-1 with TRBJ2-7; possible D gene TRBD1, 5 bases. The CDR3 covers 16 residues. The V and J ends lost 6 bases and 0 bases respectively, with 19 bases between them. Germline V lookup: CDR1 SGHRS, CDR2 YFSETQ. The DNA of the CDR3 is TGCGCCAGCATCCAACTGGGGCAGACGAGCTCCTACGAGCAGTACTTC. It is translated as CASIQLGQTSSYEQYF.

This clonotype was detected a few times. This chain uses TRBV29-1 with TRBJ2-1, with 7 nucleotides matching TRBD1. V shed 6 bases, J shed 6 bases, and the junction held 11 bases outside the gene matches. CDR1 and CDR2 (germline): SQVTM, ANQGSEA. There are 14 residues in the CDR3. The CDR3 DNA is TGCAGCGTCACGGACAGGTTATTGTCCAATGAGCAGTTCTTC. Protein: CSVTDRLLSNEQFF.

This clonotype was seen a handful of times. A much larger clonotype is one base distant, so this may be a read error. The chain uses TRBV7-9 and TRBJ1-6, with D perhaps matching TRBD1 (6 bases). Germline V gene sequence: CDR1 SEHNR, CDR2 FQNEAQ (reference sequence). V was cut by 8 bases and J by 0 bases, with 20 bases left in between. The CDR3 contains 18 residues. This CDR3 reads CASGTPTGHRSYNSPLHF. In DNA, the CDR3 is TGTGCCAGCGGCACACCGACGGGACACCGCTCCTATAATTCACCCCTCCACTTT.

This chain uses TRBV20-1 with TRBJ2-3; 8 bases match TRBD2. After removal of 0 bases from V and 4 bases from J, the junction contained 9 bases not matched to a gene. CDR1 and CDR2 from the germline V gene are DFQATT and SNEGSKA (reference sequence). This CDR3 comprises 16 residues. As DNA, the CDR3 is TGCAGTGCTAGAGATTTGGCGGGAGGTTGGGCAGATACGCAGTATTTT. Translation gives CSARDLAGGWADTQYF.

As regards this clonotype: It may be a read error: a sequence one base away is much more abundant. This chain joins TRBV28 and TRBJ2-5; no reliable D call. From germline, CDR1 is MDHEN and CDR2 SYDVKM. The CDR3 has 11 amino acids. The DNA for the CDR3 is TGTACCAGCACGAGAAGAGAGACCAAGTACTTC. This codes for CTSTRRETKYF.